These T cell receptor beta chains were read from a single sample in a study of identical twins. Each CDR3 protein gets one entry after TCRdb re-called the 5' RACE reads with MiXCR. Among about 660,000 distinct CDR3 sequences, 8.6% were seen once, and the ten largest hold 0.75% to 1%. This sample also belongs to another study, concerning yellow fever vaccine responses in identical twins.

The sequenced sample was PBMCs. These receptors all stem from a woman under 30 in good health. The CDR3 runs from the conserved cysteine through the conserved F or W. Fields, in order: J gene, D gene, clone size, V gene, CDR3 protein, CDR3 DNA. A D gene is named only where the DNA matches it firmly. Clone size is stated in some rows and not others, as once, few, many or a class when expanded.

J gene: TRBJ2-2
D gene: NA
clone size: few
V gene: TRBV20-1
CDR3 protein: CSARPDANTGELFF
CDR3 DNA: TGCAGTGCTAGACCCGACGCGAACACCGGGGAGCTGTTTTTT

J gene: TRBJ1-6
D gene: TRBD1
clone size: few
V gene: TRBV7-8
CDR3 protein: CASSSGTGGSSYNSPLHF
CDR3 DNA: TGTGCCAGCAGCTCAGGGACAGGCGGGAGCTCCTATAATTCACCCCTCCACTTT

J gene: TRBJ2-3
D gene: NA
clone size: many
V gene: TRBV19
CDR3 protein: CANPVADTQYF
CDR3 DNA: TGTGCCAATCCGGTGGCAGATACGCAGTATTTT

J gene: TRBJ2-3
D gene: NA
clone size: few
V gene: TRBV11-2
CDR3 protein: CASSPPPTGFTDTQYF
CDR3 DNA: TGTGCCAGCAGCCCACCTCCAACAGGCTTCACAGATACGCAGTATTTT

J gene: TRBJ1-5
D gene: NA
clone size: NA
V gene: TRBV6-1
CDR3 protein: CASSVIPAQPQHF
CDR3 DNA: TGTGCCAGCAGTGTGATCCCTGCTCAGCCCCAGCATTTT

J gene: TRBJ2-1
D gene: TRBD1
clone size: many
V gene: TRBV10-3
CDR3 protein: CAIRTGTGENEQFF
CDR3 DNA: TGTGCCATCAGAACCGGGACAGGAGAAAATGAGCAGTTCTTC

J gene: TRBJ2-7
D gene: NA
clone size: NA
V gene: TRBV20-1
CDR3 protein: CSAESRGTYEQYF
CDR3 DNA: TGCAGTGCCGAATCCCGGGGGACCTACGAGCAGTACTTC

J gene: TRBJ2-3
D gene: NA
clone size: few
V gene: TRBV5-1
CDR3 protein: CASSWGVRGASADTQYF
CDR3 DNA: TGCGCCAGCAGCTGGGGGGTCCGGGGGGCGAGCGCAGATACGCAGTATTTT

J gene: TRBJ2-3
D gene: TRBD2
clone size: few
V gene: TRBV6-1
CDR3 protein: CASSRFSGGASDTQYF
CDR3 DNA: TGTGCCAGCAGCCGATTTAGCGGGGGGGCCTCAGATACGCAGTATTTT

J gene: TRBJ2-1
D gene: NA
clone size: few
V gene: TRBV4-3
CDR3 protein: CASRSIGTLYNEQFF
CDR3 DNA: TGCGCCAGCAGAAGCATTGGGACTCTTTACAATGAGCAGTTCTTC

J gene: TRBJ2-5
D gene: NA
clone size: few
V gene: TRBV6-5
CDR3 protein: CASSFYTGFKETQYF
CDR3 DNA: TGTGCCAGCAGTTTTTATACAGGGTTTAAAGAGACCCAGTACTTC

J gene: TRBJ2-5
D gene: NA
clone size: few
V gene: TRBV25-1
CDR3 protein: CASSEYIGEQETQYF
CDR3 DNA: TGTGCCAGCAGTGAATATATAGGGGAGCAAGAGACCCAGTACTTC

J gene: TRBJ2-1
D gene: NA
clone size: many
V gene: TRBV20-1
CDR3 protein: CSARRFSYNEQFF
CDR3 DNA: TGCAGTGCTAGACGGTTCTCCTACAATGAGCAGTTCTTC

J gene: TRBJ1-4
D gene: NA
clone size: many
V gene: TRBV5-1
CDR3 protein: CASSLAISSTNEKLFF
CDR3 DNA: TGCGCCAGCAGCTTGGCGATATCTTCAACTAATGAAAAACTGTTTTTT

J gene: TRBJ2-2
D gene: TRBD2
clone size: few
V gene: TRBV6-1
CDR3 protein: CASSHILAGTGELFF
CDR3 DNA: TGTGCCAGCAGCCATATACTAGCGGGGACCGGGGAGCTGTTTTTT

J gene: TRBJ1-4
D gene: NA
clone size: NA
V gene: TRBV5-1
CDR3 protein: CASSATRGNEKLFF
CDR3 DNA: TGCGCCAGCAGCGCGACCAGAGGCAACGAAAAACTGTTTTTT

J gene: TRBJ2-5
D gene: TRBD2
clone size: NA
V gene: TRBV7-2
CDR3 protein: CASSLVGTSGKQETQYF
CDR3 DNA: TGTGCCAGCAGCTTAGTGGGGACTAGCGGAAAACAAGAGACCCAGTACTTC

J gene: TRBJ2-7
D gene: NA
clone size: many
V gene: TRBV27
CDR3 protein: CASRRGGDNIGLTYF
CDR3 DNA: TGTGCCAGCAGGCGGGGTGGGGATAACATCGGCCTCACGTACTTC

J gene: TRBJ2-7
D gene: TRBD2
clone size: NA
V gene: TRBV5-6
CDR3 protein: CASSASSGRDYEQYF
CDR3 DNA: TGTGCCAGCAGCGCATCTAGCGGGAGAGATTACGAGCAGTACTTC

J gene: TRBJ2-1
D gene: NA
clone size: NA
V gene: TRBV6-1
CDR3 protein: CASSEGVRDRQFF
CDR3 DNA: TGTGCCAGCAGTGAAGGTGTCCGGGATCGGCAGTTCTTC

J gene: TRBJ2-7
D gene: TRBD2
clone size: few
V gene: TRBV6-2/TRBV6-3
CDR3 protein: CASSYKTSGPAYEQYF
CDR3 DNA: TGTGCCAGCAGCTATAAGACTAGCGGGCCTGCCTACGAGCAGTACTTC

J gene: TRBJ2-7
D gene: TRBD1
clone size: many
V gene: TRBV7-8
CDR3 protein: CASSLASAGTGGYEQYF
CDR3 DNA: TGTGCCAGCAGCTTAGCCTCTGCCGGGACAGGGGGCTACGAGCAGTACTTC

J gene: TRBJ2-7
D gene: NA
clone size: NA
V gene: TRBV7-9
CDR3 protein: CASISANYEQYF
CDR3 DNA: TGTGCCAGCATCTCGGCTAACTACGAGCAGTACTTC

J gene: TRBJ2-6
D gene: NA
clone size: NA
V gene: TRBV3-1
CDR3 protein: CASSRNRQLKTDGSGANVLTF
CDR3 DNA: TGTGCCAGCAGCCGAAACCGACAGCTCAAGACAGATGGCTCTGGGGCCAACGTCCTGACTTTC

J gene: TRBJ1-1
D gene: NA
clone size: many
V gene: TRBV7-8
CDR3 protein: CASSLIRGNTEAFF
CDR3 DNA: TGTGCCAGCAGCCTGATAAGGGGTAACACTGAAGCTTTCTTT

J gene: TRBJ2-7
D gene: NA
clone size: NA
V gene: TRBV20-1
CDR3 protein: CSARGAFAGGNEQYF
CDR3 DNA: TGCAGTGCTAGAGGGGCTTTTGCAGGGGGGAACGAGCAGTACTTC

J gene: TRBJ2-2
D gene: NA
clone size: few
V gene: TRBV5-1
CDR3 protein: CASSVGPGTGELFF
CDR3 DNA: TGCGCCAGCAGCGTGGGGCCTGGCACCGGGGAGCTGTTTTTT

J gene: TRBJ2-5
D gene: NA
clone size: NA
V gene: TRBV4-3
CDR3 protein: CASSRTLRQETQYF
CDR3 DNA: TGCGCCAGCAGCCGGACCCTACGGCAAGAGACCCAGTACTTC

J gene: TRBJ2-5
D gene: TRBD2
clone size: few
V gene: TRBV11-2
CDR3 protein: CASSRGLAAQETQYF
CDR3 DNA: TGTGCCAGCAGCCGGGGACTAGCGGCCCAAGAGACCCAGTACTTC

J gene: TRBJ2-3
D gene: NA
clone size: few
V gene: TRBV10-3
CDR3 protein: CAIGGRNTDTQYF
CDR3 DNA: TGTGCCATCGGTGGGAGAAATACAGATACGCAGTATTTT

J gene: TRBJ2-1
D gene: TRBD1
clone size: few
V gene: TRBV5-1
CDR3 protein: CASSLEQGAVSNEQFF
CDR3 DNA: TGCGCCAGCAGCTTGGAACAGGGGGCGGTTAGCAATGAGCAGTTCTTC

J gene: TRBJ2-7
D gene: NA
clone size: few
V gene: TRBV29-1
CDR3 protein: CSVKAGVHEQYF
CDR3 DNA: TGCAGCGTCAAGGCAGGGGTCCACGAGCAGTACTTC

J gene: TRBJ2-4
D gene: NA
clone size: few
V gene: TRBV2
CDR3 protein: CASLSFQGAKNIQYF
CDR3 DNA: TGTGCCAGCTTATCCTTTCAGGGTGCCAAAAACATTCAGTACTTC

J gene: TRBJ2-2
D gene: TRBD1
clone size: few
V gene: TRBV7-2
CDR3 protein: CASSLQGAYNTGELFF
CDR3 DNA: TGTGCCAGCAGCTTGCAGGGGGCCTACAACACCGGGGAGCTGTTTTTT

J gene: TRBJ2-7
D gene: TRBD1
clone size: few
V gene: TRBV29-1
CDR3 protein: CSGRDSAYEQYF
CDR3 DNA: TGCAGCGGCCGGGACAGTGCCTACGAGCAGTACTTC

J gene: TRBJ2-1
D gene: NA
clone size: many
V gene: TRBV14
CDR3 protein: CASSQGAAYEQFF
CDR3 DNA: TGTGCCAGCAGCCAAGGAGCGGCGTATGAGCAGTTCTTC

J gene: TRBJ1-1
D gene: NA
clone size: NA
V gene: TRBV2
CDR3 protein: CPGQNMNTEAFF
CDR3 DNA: TGTCCCGGTCAAAACATGAACACTGAAGCTTTCTTT

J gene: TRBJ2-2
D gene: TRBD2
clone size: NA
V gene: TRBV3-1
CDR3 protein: CACSQVGLAGGANTGELFF
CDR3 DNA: TGTGCCTGCAGCCAAGTGGGACTAGCGGGGGGAGCGAACACCGGGGAGCTGTTTTTT

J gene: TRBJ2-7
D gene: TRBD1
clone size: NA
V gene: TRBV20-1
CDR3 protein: CSARGRQGADEQYF
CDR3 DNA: TGCAGTGCTAGAGGACGACAGGGGGCGGACGAGCAGTACTTC

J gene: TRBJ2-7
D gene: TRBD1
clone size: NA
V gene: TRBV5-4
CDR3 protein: CASSLVRTGEQYF
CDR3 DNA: TGTGCCAGCAGCTTGGTTAGGACAGGCGAGCAGTACTTC

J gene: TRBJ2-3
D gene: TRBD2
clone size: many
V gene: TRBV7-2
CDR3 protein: CASSLEAGTTADTQYF
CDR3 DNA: TGTGCCAGCAGCTTAGAGGCCGGGACTACCGCAGATACGCAGTATTTT

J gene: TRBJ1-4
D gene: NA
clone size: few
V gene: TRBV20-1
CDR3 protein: CSAPKGGKLFF
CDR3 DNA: TGCAGTGCCCCCAAGGGAGGAAAACTGTTTTTT

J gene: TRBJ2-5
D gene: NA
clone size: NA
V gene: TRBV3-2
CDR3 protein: CASSPGTRGTQYF
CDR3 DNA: TGTGCCAGCAGCCCCGGGACTAGAGGGACCCAGTACTTC

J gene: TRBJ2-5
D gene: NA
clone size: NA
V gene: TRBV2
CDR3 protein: CASSEKHLIGETQYF
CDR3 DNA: TGTGCCAGCAGTGAAAAGCACTTAATTGGGGAGACCCAGTACTTC

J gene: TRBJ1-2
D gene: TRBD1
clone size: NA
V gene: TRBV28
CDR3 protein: CASTKQGIGYGYTF
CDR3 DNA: TGTGCCAGCACCAAACAGGGGATTGGCTATGGCTACACCTTC

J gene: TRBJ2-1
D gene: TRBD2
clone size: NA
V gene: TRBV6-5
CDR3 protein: CASSFRSLAGGFHEQFF
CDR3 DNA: TGTGCCAGCAGTTTCAGATCACTAGCGGGAGGATTCCATGAGCAGTTCTTC

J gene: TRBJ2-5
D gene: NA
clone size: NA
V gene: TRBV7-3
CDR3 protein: CASSITNQETQYF
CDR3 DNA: TGTGCCAGCAGCATCACGAACCAAGAGACCCAGTACTTC

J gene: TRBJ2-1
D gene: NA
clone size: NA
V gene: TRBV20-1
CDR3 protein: CSARRGLEQFF
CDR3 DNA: TGCAGTGCTAGACGCGGGCTTGAGCAGTTCTTC

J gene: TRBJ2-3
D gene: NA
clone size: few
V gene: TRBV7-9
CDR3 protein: CASSRLPDTQYF
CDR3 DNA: TGTGCCAGCAGCCGTCTTCCAGATACGCAGTATTTT

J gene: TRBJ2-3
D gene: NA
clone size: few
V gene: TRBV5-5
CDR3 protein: CASSWVLGPDTQYF
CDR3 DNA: TGTGCCAGCAGCTGGGTCCTTGGACCAGATACGCAGTATTTT

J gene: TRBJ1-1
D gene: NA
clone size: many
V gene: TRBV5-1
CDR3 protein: CASSPLAQDSMNTEAFF
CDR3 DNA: TGCGCCAGCAGCCCCCTGGCCCAAGACAGTATGAACACTGAAGCTTTCTTT

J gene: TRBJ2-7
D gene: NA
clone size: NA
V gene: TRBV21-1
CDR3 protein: CASSNAGRSYEQYF
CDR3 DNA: TGTGCCAGCAGCAATGCAGGGCGTTCCTACGAGCAGTACTTC

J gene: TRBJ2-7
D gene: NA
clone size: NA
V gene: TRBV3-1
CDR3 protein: CATTKDYPGASSYEQYF
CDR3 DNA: TGTGCCACCACCAAAGATTACCCAGGCGCCTCCTCCTACGAGCAGTACTTC

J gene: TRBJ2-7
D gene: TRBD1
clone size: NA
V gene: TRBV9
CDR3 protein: CASSVLDRGYELYF
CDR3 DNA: TGTGCCAGCAGCGTCTTAGACAGGGGTTACGAGCTGTACTTC